One sample yielded the 22 T cell receptor beta chains listed below, sequenced in a study of PD-1 blockade in mismatch repair-deficient tumors. This table comes from immunoSEQ multiplex PCR, and its TCRdb copy is limited to in-frame clones, with some not included. The sample comprises tens of thousands of clones, about 85% of which are singletons, and 2.6% rests with the top ten. The sample in question was peripheral blood, obtained 12 weeks after starting pembrolizumab. The receptors here all came from an adult with mismatch repair-deficient cancer.

This clone was detected once. The rearrangement joins TRBV11-2 to TRBJ2-3, with TRBD2 matching over 9 bases. The junction had 16 bases not matched to a gene; V was cut back by 6 bases and J by 0 bases. Germline CDR1 and CDR2: SGHAT and FQNNGV. The CDR3 contains 19 residues. CDR3 region: CASSFPHAGTSGSTDTQYF. The CDR3 DNA reads TGTGCCAGCAGTTTCCCCCACGCCGGCACTAGCGGGAGCACAGATACGCAGTATTTT.

The chain links TRBV6-1 to TRBJ2-5; no clear D. CDR3 size: 14 residues. Germline CDR1 is MNHNS and CDR2 is SASEGT. The ends were cut back, 1 base at V and 4 bases at J, with 10 bases in the middle. CDR3 region: CASSEGGNPETQYF. DNA of the CDR3: TGTGCCAGCAGTGAAGGGGGAAACCCAGAGACCCAGTACTTC.

In DNA, the CDR3 is TGTGCCATCAGTGAGTCTCGCGGGAGCACCGAGACCCAGTACTTC. This gives the protein CAISESRGSTETQYF. This chain joins TRBV10-3 and TRBJ2-5; 7 bases agree with TRBD2. V shed 0 bases and J 5 bases; nucleotides not matched to a gene: 6. The CDR3 runs to 15 residues. CDR1 and CDR2 (germline): ENHRY, SYGVKD.

The gene calls are TRBV7-3 and TRBJ1-1; D unclear. In germline, CDR1 is SGHTA, CDR2 FQGTGA. This CDR3 comprises 13 residues. Trimming took 10 bases from V and 1 from J, leaving 13 bases between them. The CDR3 sequence is CATRGGTNTEAFF. As DNA, the CDR3 is TGTGCCACCCGGGGAGGAACGAACACTGAAGCTTTCTTT.

CDR3 protein: CASSLWAAMNTEAFF. CDR3 bases: TGTGCCAGCAGCTTATGGGCAGCGATGAACACTGAAGCTTTCTTT. The rearrangement joins TRBV7-2 to TRBJ1-1; D is unclear. From germline, CDR1 is SGHTA and CDR2 FQGNSA. The CDR3 loop spans 15 amino acids. Between the trimmed V and J ends, which lost 2 bases and 0 bases, there was a span of 10 bases.

This rearrangement joins TRBV7-3 to TRBJ2-2; 7 nucleotides align to TRBD1. The CDR3 runs 15 residues. CDR1 is SGHTA and CDR2 is FQGTGA in the germline V gene. Losses at the gene ends were 5 bases for V and 1 base for J; bases not matched to a gene: 4. CDR3 sequence: CASSRRTGNTGELFF. As DNA, the CDR3 is TGTGCCAGCAGCCGTAGGACAGGGAACACCGGGGAGCTGTTTTTT.

V and J are TRBV7-3 and TRBJ2-3; D ambiguous. The germline CDR1 and CDR2 sequences are SGHTA and FQGTGA. The V end was cut by 0 bases, the J end by 3 bases, with 10 bases between. This CDR3 has 15 amino acids. CDR3 region: CASSLTFQSTDTQYF. The CDR3 nucleotides read TGTGCCAGCAGCTTAACGTTTCAATCGACAGATACGCAGTATTTT.

This clone was seen a few times. The J gene is TRBJ1-2, the V gene TRBV7-2; TRBD1 matches at 7 bases. Per germline, CDR1 SGHTA and CDR2 FQGNSA. The CDR3 loop spans 12 amino acids. V lost 4 bases and J lost 8; bases outside the gene matches: 4. The CDR3 coding sequence is TGTGCCAGCAGCTCGGGACAGAGGGGCTACACCTTC. Its protein product is CASSSGQRGYTF.

The CDR3 DNA is TGTGCCAGCAGCGCGTCATACGAGCAGTACTTC. Its protein is CASSASYEQYF. This chain joins TRBV7-6 and TRBJ2-7; no clear D. The CDR3 sequence is 11 residues long. Trimming left V 5 bases short and J 4 bases short, with 6 bases between. The germline CDR1 and CDR2 sequences are SGHVS and FNYEAQ.

This sequence joins TRBV19 and TRBJ2-7; 10 positions match TRBD2. CDR3 length: 15 residues. V was clipped by 6 bases and J by 0 bases; unmatched bases: 5. Germline assignment: CDR1 LNHDA and CDR2 SQIVND (reference sequence). The CDR3 nucleotides read TGTGCCAGTAGAGAAACTAGCGGGAACTCCTACGAGCAGTACTTC. It is translated as CASRETSGNSYEQYF. Full variable domain (rest looked up from reference TRBV19 and TRBJ2-7): DGGITQSPKYLFRKEGQNVTLSCEQNLNHDAMYWYRQDPGQGLRLIYYSQIVNDFQKGDIAEGYSVSREKKESFPLTVTSAQKNPTAFYLCASRETSGNSYEQYFGPGTRLTVT.

The genes are TRBV30 and TRBJ2-1, with 13 bases aligning to TRBD2. With 1 base clipped from V and 8 bases from J, the junction kept 11 bases outside the gene matches. This CDR3 contains 17 residues. The germline V gene has CDR1 GTSNPN and CDR2 SVGIG (reference sequence). CDR3 sequence: CAWSAATTSGRADEQFF. As DNA, the CDR3 is TGTGCCTGGAGTGCCGCCACAACTAGCGGGAGGGCTGATGAGCAGTTCTTC.

The rearrangement links TRBV7-2 to TRBJ2-1; 11 bases are shared with TRBD2. Trimming removed 2 bases from V and 5 bases from J; junction bases left unmatched: 5. The germline V gene has CDR1 SGHTA and CDR2 FQGNSA. The CDR3 runs to 16 residues. DNA for the CDR3: TGTGCCAGCAGCTTAATAGCGGGAGGGCCCCACAATGAGCAGTTCTTC. Amino acid sequence: CASSLIAGGPHNEQFF. Together with reference TRBV7-2 and TRBJ2-1, the CDR3 gives the full variable domain: GAGVSQSPSNKVTEKGKDVELRCDPISGHTALYWYRQSLGQGLEFLIYFQGNSAPDKSGLPSDRFSAERTGGSVSTLTIQRTQQEDSAVYLCASSLIAGGPHNEQFFGPGTRLTVL.

The genes are TRBV5-1 and TRBJ2-1, with 7 nucleotides matching TRBD1. The CDR3 covers 15 residues. The J segment lost 5 bases and the V segment lost 2 bases, leaving 7 bases of the junction unmatched. CDR1 and CDR2 (germline): SGHRS, YFSETQ. CDR3 loop: CASSFEGARDNEQFF. The CDR3 coding sequence is TGCGCCAGCAGCTTCGAGGGGGCCCGGGACAATGAGCAGTTCTTC.

The rearrangement links TRBV4-2 to TRBJ1-3; TRBD1 is a possible D gene (5 bases). The CDR3 is 16 amino acids. V lost 6 bases, J lost 4 bases, and 19 bases lay in between. CDR1 is LGHNA, CDR2 YNFKEQ, per germline. The CDR3 sequence: CASRASAGSFGNTIYF. The DNA for the CDR3 is TGTGCCAGCAGGGCGTCGGCAGGGAGCTTCGGAAACACCATATATTTT.

The genes are TRBV28 and TRBJ1-4; D is perhaps TRBD1 (6 bases). The CDR3 is 15 residues long. V dropped 5 bases and J dropped 7 bases, with 17 bases sitting between them. The germline V gene has CDR1 MDHEN and CDR2 SYDVKM. In DNA, the CDR3 is TGTGCCAGCAGTAGCAACAGGGCACGGGTTGAAAAACTGTTTTTT. Residues: CASSSNRARVEKLFF.

The rearrangement links TRBV30 to TRBJ1-1; D unclear. This CDR3 spans 12 amino acids. Deletions cut 2 bases from V and 2 bases from J, with 6 bases between. Germline values: CDR1 GTSNPN, CDR2 SVGIG (reference sequence). CDR3 loop: CAWSLGNTEAFF. The CDR3 region has the DNA TGTGCCTGGAGTCTCGGAAACACTGAAGCTTTCTTT.

The rearrangement joins TRBV30 to TRBJ2-3; 12 bases are a match to TRBD2. Trimming cost V 4 bases and J 2 bases; bases outside gene matches: 4. The CDR3 is 15 residues long. CDR1 and CDR2 from the germline V gene are GTSNPN and SVGIG (reference sequence). For the CDR3, the DNA is TGTGCCTGGAAAAGACTAGCGGGGGACACAGATACGCAGTATTTT. As protein: CAWKRLAGDTDTQYF.

The V call is TRBV19, the J call TRBJ1-1; a weak D match, TRBD1 (6 bases). This CDR3 spans 13 amino acids. The V gene lost 2 bases and the J gene lost 5 bases, with 9 bases spanning the gap. The germline CDR1 and CDR2 sequences are LNHDA and SQIVND (reference sequence). The CDR3 here is CASSIQGSTEAFF. DNA of the CDR3: TGTGCCAGTAGTATACAGGGGTCGACTGAAGCTTTCTTT.

The chain joins TRBV6-1 to TRBJ2-1; the D gene is possibly TRBD2 (6 bases). Trimming took 0 bases from V and 2 from J, leaving 11 bases between them. The CDR3 length is 16 residues. Per the germline V gene, CDR1 is MNHNS and CDR2 is SASEGT. CDR3 sequence: CASSEAYGGTYNEQFF. CDR3 DNA sequence: TGTGCCAGCAGTGAAGCTTACGGGGGAACCTACAATGAGCAGTTCTTC.

The chain carries TRBV7-6 and TRBJ1-1; 7 positions agree with TRBD1. This CDR3 region has 15 residues. Germline-derived CDR1 and CDR2 are SGHVS and FNYEAQ. The ends lost 1 base at V and 1 base at J; junction bases unmatched: 3. The CDR3 DNA is TGTGCCAGCAGCTTAGAGGCAGGGGGGAACACTGAAGCTTTCTTT. Translating it yields CASSLEAGGNTEAFF.

This sequence joins TRBV4-1 and TRBJ2-7; either TRBD1 or TRBD2 may supply D (5 bases each). V was pared by 0 bases and J by 2 bases, with 8 bases between. The CDR3 has 14 amino acids. From germline, CDR1 is MGHRA and CDR2 YSYEKL. This CDR3 is CASSQEWGTYEQYF. The DNA for the CDR3 is TGCGCCAGCAGCCAAGAATGGGGGACCTACGAGCAGTACTTC.

V usage is TRBV7-9 and J usage is TRBJ1-2, with D unresolved. Germline V gene data show CDR1 as SEHNR and CDR2 as FQNEAQ (reference sequence). V lost 5 bases and J lost 4, with 8 bases in between. This CDR3 has 12 amino acids. CDR3 DNA sequence: TGTGCCAGCAGCACTAACACCTATGGCTACACCTTC. Residues: CASSTNTYGYTF.